The rows below give T cell receptor beta chains drawn from one sample of a study of T cell changes during pregnancy in multiple sclerosis. Assay used: immunoSEQ multiplex PCR; TCRdb lists only in-frame clones, some missing. The sample contains over 50,000 clones, 90% of which appear only once. Source: peripheral blood, taken in the first trimester of pregnancy. These TCRs come from a female donor in good health, enrolled as a control in a pregnancy study. The CDR3 runs from the conserved cysteine through the conserved F or W. The D gene is left open where the match is weak. A clone size is listed for some rows: how often the clone was seen (once, few, many), or a class if it is expanded.

TRBV5-5	TRBD2	NA	TRBJ2-2	CASSLSGRASTGELFF	TGTGCCAGCAGCCTGAGCGGGAGGGCTAGCACCGGGGAGCTGTTTTTT
TRBV15	TRBD1	NA	TRBJ1-5	CATSRAFRGQDQPQHF	TGTGCCACCAGCAGAGCCTTCAGGGGGCAGGATCAGCCCCAGCATTTT
TRBV7-6	TRBD1	NA	TRBJ2-2	CASSQRQGRQRGELFF	TGTGCCAGCAGCCAGAGACAGGGGAGGCAACGCGGGGAGCTGTTTTTT
TRBV6-5	TRBD2	NA	TRBJ2-7	CASSYMGREEQYF	TGTGCCAGCAGTTACATGGGGCGGGAGGAGCAGTACTTC
TRBV18	TRBD1	NA	TRBJ1-4	CASSPSGQGNEKLFF	TGTGCCAGCTCCCCGTCCGGACAGGGGAACGAAAAACTGTTTTTT
TRBV4-2	NA	NA	TRBJ2-1	CASSQPLGYEQFF	TGTGCCAGCAGCCAACCACTAGGTTATGAGCAGTTCTTC
TRBV4-1	NA	NA	TRBJ1-2	CASSLQTLHGYTF	TGCGCCAGCAGCCTTCAGACACTTCATGGCTACACCTTC
TRBV5-1	NA	few	TRBJ2-2	CASSLQNGELFF	TGCGCCAGCAGCTTGCAGAACGGGGAGCTGTTTTTT
TRBV18	NA	once	TRBJ1-5	CASSPDPGSNQPQHF	TGTGCCAGCTCACCAGATCCAGGGAGCAATCAGCCCCAGCATTTT
TRBV5-1	NA	NA	TRBJ2-5	CASSLDGTRPQETQYF	TGCGCCAGCAGCTTGGATGGGACTCGGCCTCAAGAGACCCAGTACTTC
TRBV5-1	NA	NA	TRBJ2-7	CASSPQGSPGYEQYF	TGCGCCAGCAGCCCCCAGGGGTCACCTGGGTACGAGCAGTACTTC
TRBV5-1	NA	NA	TRBJ1-2	CASSPGGEGYTF	TGCGCCAGCAGCCCGGGAGGAGAGGGCTACACCTTC
TRBV4-1	NA	few	TRBJ2-2	CASNKEGWTTTGELFF	TGCGCCAGCAACAAGGAGGGGTGGACTACCACCGGGGAGCTGTTTTTT
TRBV10-2	TRBD2	NA	TRBJ2-7	CASGTSGRYEQYF	TGCGCCAGCGGGACTAGCGGGAGGTACGAGCAGTACTTC
TRBV28	NA	once	TRBJ2-5	CASSSNQETQYF	TGTGCCAGCAGTTCAAATCAAGAGACCCAGTACTTC
TRBV6-6	NA	NA	TRBJ1-1	CASIGHENTEAFF	TGTGCCAGCATTGGGCACGAGAACACTGAAGCTTTCTTT
TRBV27	NA	NA	TRBJ2-7	CASSLGAGSEQYF	TGTGCCAGCAGTTTGGGTGCAGGAAGCGAGCAGTACTTC
TRBV5-1	NA	NA	TRBJ2-5	CASSSFLAETQYF	TGCGCCAGCAGCTCCTTTTTAGCGGAGACCCAGTACTTC
TRBV30	NA	NA	TRBJ1-6	CAWGLRRTATNSPLHF	TGTGCCTGGGGCCTCCGCCGGACAGCGACAAATTCACCCCTCCACTTT
TRBV6-1	NA	few	TRBJ2-5	CASRTLLGETQYF	TGTGCCAGCAGGACACTTCTTGGGGAGACCCAGTACTTC
TRBV4-1	NA	NA	TRBJ2-4	CASSLISPLAKNIQYF	TGCGCCAGCAGCCTTATATCCCCCTTAGCCAAAAACATTCAGTACTTC
TRBV6-1	TRBD1	NA	TRBJ1-2	CASRGTGNNYGYTF	TGTGCCAGCAGGGGGACAGGAAACAACTATGGCTACACCTTC
TRBV19	TRBD1	NA	TRBJ1-2	CASSTLDRGLSGYTF	TGTGCCAGTAGTACCCTGGACAGGGGGCTTAGCGGCTACACCTTC
TRBV6-1	TRBD1	NA	TRBJ1-4	CASSVDRAVNEKLFF	TGTGCCAGCAGTGTCGACAGGGCAGTTAATGAAAAACTGTTTTTT
TRBV7-9	TRBD2	NA	TRBJ2-7	CASRHRTSGRAEEQYF	TGTGCCAGCCGACACAGGACTAGCGGGAGGGCCGAAGAGCAGTACTTC
TRBV19	NA	NA	TRBJ1-4	CASSLISPTNEKLFF	TGTGCCAGTTCACTTATCTCCCCAACTAATGAAAAACTGTTTTTT
TRBV5-5	NA	NA	TRBJ2-7	CASSWSGGPLYEQYF	TGTGCCAGCAGCTGGTCGGGGGGCCCCCTCTACGAGCAGTACTTC
TRBV6-5	TRBD2	NA	TRBJ2-5	CASRLAGQETQYF	TGTGCCAGCAGGCTAGCGGGGCAAGAGACCCAGTACTTC
TRBV5-5	TRBD2	NA	TRBJ2-7	CASSRGGAGFYEQYF	TGTGCCAGCAGCCGCGGGGGGGCAGGGTTTTACGAGCAGTACTTC
TRBV4-1	TRBD1	NA	TRBJ1-2	CASSQEFRDSIYGYTF	TGCGCCAGCAGCCAAGAATTCCGGGACAGTATCTATGGCTACACCTTC
TRBV6-6	NA	once	TRBJ1-5	CASSYSMSEDNPQHF	TGTGCCAGCAGTTACTCGATGTCAGAGGATAATCCCCAGCATTTT
TRBV6-1	NA	NA	TRBJ2-7	CASSSILLGSYEQYF	TGTGCCAGCAGTTCTATACTCCTGGGGAGCTACGAGCAGTACTTC
TRBV10-3	TRBD2	NA	TRBJ2-1	CAITGTSGRNEQFF	TGTGCCATAACGGGGACTAGTGGTAGGAATGAGCAGTTCTTC
TRBV6-5	TRBD1	NA	TRBJ2-7	CASSSSGTGAYEQYF	TGTGCCAGCAGTTCGTCCGGGACAGGGGCCTACGAGCAGTACTTC
TRBV7-7	NA	NA	TRBJ2-7	CASSRSGLFDEQYF	TGTGCTAGCAGCCGCTCGGGACTCTTTGACGAGCAGTACTTC
TRBV10-3	TRBD2	NA	TRBJ2-1	CAISESLAGGVYNEQFF	TGTGCCATCAGTGAATCGTTAGCGGGAGGGGTCTACAATGAGCAGTTCTTC
TRBV6-1	NA	few	TRBJ2-1	CASSERSGTYNEQFF	TGTGCCAGCAGTGAGAGGTCAGGGACATACAATGAGCAGTTCTTC
TRBV19	TRBD1	NA	TRBJ2-5	CAARDRGQETQYF	TGTGCCGCCCGGGACAGGGGCCAAGAGACCCAGTACTTC
TRBV5-6	TRBD2	NA	TRBJ2-1	CASSYKREYLNEQFF	TGTGCCAGCAGTTACAAGCGGGAGTACCTGAATGAGCAGTTCTTC
TRBV2	NA	few	TRBJ1-2	CAGNRDGHYGYTF	TGTGCCGGTAACAGGGATGGGCACTATGGCTACACCTTC
TRBV6-4	TRBD2	NA	TRBJ2-1	CASSERASGGDNEQFF	TGTGCCAGCAGTGAAAGGGCTAGCGGGGGGGACAATGAGCAGTTCTTC
TRBV9	TRBD2	NA	TRBJ2-1	CASSQTGGGRLEQFF	TGTGCCAGCAGCCAAACGGGCGGGGGGCGGCTTGAGCAGTTCTTC
TRBV5-1	NA	once	TRBJ1-2	CASSPTPGNSYGYTF	TGCGCCAGCAGCCCGACCCCAGGAAATTCCTATGGCTACACCTTC
TRBV5-4	NA	NA	TRBJ1-3	CASSLTPQSSGNTIYF	TGTGCCAGCAGCTTGACGCCACAGAGCTCTGGAAACACCATATATTTT
TRBV7-2	TRBD2	NA	TRBJ2-7	CASSFQASGSYEQYF	TGTGCCAGCAGCTTTCAGGCTAGCGGGAGCTACGAGCAGTACTTC
TRBV2	NA	NA	TRBJ2-3	CASSERADTQYF	TGTGCCAGCAGTGAAAGAGCAGATACGCAGTATTTT
TRBV7-8	NA	NA	TRBJ1-3	CASSLAITGRTGNTIYF	TGTGCCAGCAGCTTAGCGATCACAGGGCGAACTGGAAACACCATATATTTT
TRBV6-5	TRBD1	once	TRBJ2-7	CASSFPGTGGYEQYF	TGTGCCAGCAGTTTCCCCGGGACAGGTGGCTACGAGCAGTACTTC
TRBV18	NA	NA	TRBJ1-1	CASSPSEVRDTEAFF	TGTGCCAGCTCACCATCGGAGGTACGGGACACTGAAGCTTTCTTT
TRBV9	TRBD2	NA	TRBJ2-3	CASSVQLAGGPGTDTQYF	TGTGCCAGCAGCGTCCAACTAGCGGGGGGGCCGGGCACAGATACGCAGTATTTT
TRBV5-6	TRBD1	NA	TRBJ1-1	CASTNRGEAFF	TGTGCCAGCACCAACAGGGGAGAAGCTTTCTTT
TRBV4-1	NA	NA	TRBJ2-1	CASSYLEDNEQFF	TGCGCCAGCAGCTACCTAGAGGACAATGAGCAGTTCTTC
TRBV7-9	NA	NA	TRBJ1-5	CASSRQGSNQPQHF	TGTGCCAGCAGCCGGCAGGGGAGCAATCAGCCCCAGCATTTT
TRBV29-1	NA	NA	TRBJ2-3	CSVAGGERGGTDTQYF	TGCAGCGTTGCCGGGGGAGAGCGTGGCGGAACAGATACGCAGTATTTT
TRBV5-1	NA	few	TRBJ1-1	CASSPRAGNTEAFF	TGCGCCAGCAGCCCTCGGGCGGGGAACACTGAAGCTTTCTTT
TRBV14	TRBD1	NA	TRBJ2-1	CASSQGAIASVGTDNEQFF	TGTGCCAGCAGCCAAGGTGCGATTGCGAGTGTGGGGACAGACAATGAGCAGTTCTTC
TRBV19	NA	NA	TRBJ1-2	CASSIVGGGGYTF	TGTGCCAGTAGTATAGTAGGCGGAGGTGGCTACACCTTC
TRBV10-3	TRBD2	NA	TRBJ2-5	CASQGASGGAETQYF	TGTGCCTCACAGGGGGCTAGCGGGGGGGCGGAGACCCAGTACTTC
TRBV7-6	NA	NA	TRBJ2-7	CASSLVAGQIDEQYF	TGTGCCAGCAGCTTAGTCGCGGGACAGATCGACGAGCAGTACTTC
TRBV7-9	NA	once	TRBJ2-7	CASSREYEQYF	TGTGCCAGCAGTCGGGAGTACGAGCAGTACTTC